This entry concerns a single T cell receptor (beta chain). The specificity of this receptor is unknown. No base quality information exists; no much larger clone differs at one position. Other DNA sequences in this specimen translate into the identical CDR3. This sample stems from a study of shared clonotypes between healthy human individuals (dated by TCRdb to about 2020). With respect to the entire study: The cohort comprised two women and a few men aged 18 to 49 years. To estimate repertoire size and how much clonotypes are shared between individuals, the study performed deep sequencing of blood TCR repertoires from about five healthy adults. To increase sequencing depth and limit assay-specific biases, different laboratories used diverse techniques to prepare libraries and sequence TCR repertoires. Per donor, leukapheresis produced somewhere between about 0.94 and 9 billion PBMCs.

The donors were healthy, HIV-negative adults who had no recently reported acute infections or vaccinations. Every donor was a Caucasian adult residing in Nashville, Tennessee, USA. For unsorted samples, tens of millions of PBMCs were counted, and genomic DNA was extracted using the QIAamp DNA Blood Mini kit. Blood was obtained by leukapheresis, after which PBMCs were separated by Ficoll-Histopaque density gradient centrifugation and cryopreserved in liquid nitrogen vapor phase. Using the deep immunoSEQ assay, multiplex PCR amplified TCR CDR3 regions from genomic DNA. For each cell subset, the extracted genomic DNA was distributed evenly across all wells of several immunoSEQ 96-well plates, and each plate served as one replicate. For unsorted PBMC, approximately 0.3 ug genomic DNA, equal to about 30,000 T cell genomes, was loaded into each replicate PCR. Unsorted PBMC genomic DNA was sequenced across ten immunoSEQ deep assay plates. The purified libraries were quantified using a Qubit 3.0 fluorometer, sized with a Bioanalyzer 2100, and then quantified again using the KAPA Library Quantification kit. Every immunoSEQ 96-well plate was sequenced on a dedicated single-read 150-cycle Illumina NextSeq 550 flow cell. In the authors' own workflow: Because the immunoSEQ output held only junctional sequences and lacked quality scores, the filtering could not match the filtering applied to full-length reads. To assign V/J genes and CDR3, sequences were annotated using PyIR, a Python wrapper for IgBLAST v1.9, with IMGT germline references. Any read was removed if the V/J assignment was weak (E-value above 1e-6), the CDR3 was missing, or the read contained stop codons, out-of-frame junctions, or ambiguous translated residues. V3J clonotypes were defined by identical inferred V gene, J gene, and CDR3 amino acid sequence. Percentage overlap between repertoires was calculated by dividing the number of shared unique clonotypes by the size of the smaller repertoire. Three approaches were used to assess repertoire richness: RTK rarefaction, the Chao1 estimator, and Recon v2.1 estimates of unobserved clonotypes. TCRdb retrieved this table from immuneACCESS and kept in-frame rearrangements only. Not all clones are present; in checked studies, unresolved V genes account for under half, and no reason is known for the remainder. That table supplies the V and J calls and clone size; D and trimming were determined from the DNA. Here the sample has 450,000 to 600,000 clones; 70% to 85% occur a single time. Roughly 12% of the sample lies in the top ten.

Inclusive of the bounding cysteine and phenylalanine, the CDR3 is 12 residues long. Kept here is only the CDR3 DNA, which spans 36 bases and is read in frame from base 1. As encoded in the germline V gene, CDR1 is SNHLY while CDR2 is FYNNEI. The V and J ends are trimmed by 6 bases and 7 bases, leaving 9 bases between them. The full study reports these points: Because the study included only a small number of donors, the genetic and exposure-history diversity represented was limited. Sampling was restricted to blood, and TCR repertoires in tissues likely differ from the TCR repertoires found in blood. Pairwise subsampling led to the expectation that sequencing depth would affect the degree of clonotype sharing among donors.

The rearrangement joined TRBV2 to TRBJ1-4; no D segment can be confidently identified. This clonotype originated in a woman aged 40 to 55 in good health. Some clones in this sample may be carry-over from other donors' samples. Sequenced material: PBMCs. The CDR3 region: CASRDRGEKLFF. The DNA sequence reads TGTGCCAGCAGAGACCGGGGTGAAAAACTGTTTTTT.